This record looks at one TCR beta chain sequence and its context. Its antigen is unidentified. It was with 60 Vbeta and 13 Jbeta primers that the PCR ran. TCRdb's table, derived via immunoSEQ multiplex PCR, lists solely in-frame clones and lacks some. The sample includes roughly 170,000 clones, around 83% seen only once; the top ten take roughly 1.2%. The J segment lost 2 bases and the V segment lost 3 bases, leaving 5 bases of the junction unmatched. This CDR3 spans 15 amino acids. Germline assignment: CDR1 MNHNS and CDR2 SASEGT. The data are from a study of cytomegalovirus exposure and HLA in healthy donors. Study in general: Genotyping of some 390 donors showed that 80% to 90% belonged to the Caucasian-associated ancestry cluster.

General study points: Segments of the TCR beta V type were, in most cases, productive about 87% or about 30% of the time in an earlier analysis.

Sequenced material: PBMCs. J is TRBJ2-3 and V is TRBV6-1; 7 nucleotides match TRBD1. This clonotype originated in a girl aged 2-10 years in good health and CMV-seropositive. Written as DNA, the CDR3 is TGTGCCAGCAGTGAGACAGGGTCGGACACAGATACGCAGTATTTT. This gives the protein CASSETGSDTDTQYF.